The clone carrying this T cell receptor beta chain was detected many times. Its target is unknown. These data come from a study of spatial heterogeneity in lung cancer. Regarding the study as a whole: Blood carried ubiquitous expanded tumor TCRs more at resection than follow-up.

V gave up 4 bases and J gave up 7 bases; unmatched junction bases: 8. From germline, CDR1 is SGHRS and CDR2 YFSETQ. The CDR3 length is 16 residues. The time point was: sample taken at primary tumor resection. Without sorting, whole RNA was sequenced from tumor, nontumor lung or frozen PBMC. TCRdb re-called the 5' RACE reads through MiXCR, storing one row per CDR3 protein. The repertoire holds approximately 24,000 distinct CDR3 sequences, with approximately 5% as singletons. The source of this sequence is a male donor with early-stage non-small cell lung cancer. The rearrangement uses TRBV5-1 and TRBJ2-2; 12 bases are a match to TRBD2. This sample comprised PBMCs, obtained at surgery. CDR3 nucleotides: TGCGCCAGCAGCGGAGCTAGCGGGGGGGCCGACGGGGAGCTGTTTTTT. Translating it yields CASSGASGGADGELFF.